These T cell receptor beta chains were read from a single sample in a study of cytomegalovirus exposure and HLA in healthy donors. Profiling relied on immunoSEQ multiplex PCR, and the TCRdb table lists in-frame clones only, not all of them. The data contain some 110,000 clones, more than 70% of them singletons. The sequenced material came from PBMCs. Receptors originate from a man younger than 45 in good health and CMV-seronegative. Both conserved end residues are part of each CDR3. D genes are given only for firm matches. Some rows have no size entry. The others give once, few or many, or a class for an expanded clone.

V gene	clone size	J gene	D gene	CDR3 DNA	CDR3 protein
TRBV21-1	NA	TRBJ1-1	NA	TGTGCCAGCAGGCTCTCCCAGGGAGGGCAGAACACTGAAGCTTTCTTT	CASRLSQGGQNTEAFF
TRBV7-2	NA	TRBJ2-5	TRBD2	TGTGCCAGCAGCTTAGGCGGGGGGGCAGAGACCCAGTACTTC	CASSLGGGAETQYF
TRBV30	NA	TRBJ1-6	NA	TGTGCCTGGAGTGTACTGGCGTCAGCTAGGTTTAATTCACCCCTCCACTTT	CAWSVLASARFNSPLHF
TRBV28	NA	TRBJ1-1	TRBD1	TGTGCCAGCAGTCTTGGGGACAGGGAGGGCCCTGAAGCTTTCTTT	CASSLGDREGPEAFF
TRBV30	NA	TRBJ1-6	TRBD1	TGTGCCTGGGGACAGGGCCTAAATTCACCCCTCCACTTT	CAWGQGLNSPLHF
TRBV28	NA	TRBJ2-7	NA	TGTGCCAGCAGGTCCCGGACAAACGAGCAGTACTTC	CASRSRTNEQYF
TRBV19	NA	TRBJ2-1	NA	TGTGCCAGTAGTGGGAGCCCTAGCTCCTACAATGAGCAGTTCTTC	CASSGSPSSYNEQFF
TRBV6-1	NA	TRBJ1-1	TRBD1	TGTGCCAGCATTTCAGGGGGCTACACTGAAGCTTTCTTT	CASISGGYTEAFF
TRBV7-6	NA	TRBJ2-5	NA	TGTGCCAGCAGCTTAGGGGTGGGAGGTTGGGAGACCCAGTACTTC	CASSLGVGGWETQYF
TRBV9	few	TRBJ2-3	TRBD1	TGTGCCAGCAGCGCCAGGGGGACAGATACGCAGTATTTT	CASSARGTDTQYF
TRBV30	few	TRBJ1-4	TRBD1	TGTGCCTGGGCAGGGGGCTCAGCAGAAAAACTGTTTTTT	CAWAGGSAEKLFF
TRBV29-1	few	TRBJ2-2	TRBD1	TGCAGCGTTGTTGGGACAGGGATAAACACCGGGGAGCTGTTTTTT	CSVVGTGINTGELFF
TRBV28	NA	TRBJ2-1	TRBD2	TGTGCCAGCAGTGCCCCTAGCGGGCCCTACAATGAGCAGTTCTTC	CASSAPSGPYNEQFF
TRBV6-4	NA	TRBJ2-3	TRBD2	TGTGCCAGCAGTGACGGCGGGAGGCCGGGGGATACGCAGTATTTT	CASSDGGRPGDTQYF
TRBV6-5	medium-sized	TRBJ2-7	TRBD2	TGTGCCAGCAGTGCCGGGACTAGCGGATCCTACGAGCAGTACTTC	CASSAGTSGSYEQYF
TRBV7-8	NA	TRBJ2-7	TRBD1	TGTGCCAGCAGCTTACCGACAGGGGGCCACGAGCAGTACTTC	CASSLPTGGHEQYF
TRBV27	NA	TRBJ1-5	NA	TGTGCCAGCAGACTAACAGGGAATCAGCCCCAGCATTTT	CASRLTGNQPQHF
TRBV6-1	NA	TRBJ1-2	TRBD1	TGTGCCAGCAGTGGCCGGACAGGGGATTTTGGCTACACCTTC	CASSGRTGDFGYTF
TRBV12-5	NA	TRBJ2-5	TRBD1	TGTGCTAGCTTCTCGGGGACAGACAAAGTAGAGACCCAGTACTTC	CASFSGTDKVETQYF
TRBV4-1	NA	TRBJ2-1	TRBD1	TGCGCCAGCAGCCAGCTGGACAGGGATCCACACTACCAACAGCAGTTCTTC	CASSQLDRDPHYQQQFF
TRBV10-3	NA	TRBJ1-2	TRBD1	TGTGCCATCAGGGATACTGACAGGGGGAGTGGCTACACCTTC	CAIRDTDRGSGYTF
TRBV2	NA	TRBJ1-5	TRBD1	TGTGCCAGCAGTGGTGACAGGGTCAATCAGCCCCAGCATTTT	CASSGDRVNQPQHF
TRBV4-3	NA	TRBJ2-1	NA	TGCGCCAGCAGCCAAGAGTCGGCCTGGCCTAGCAATGAGCAGTTCTTC	CASSQESAWPSNEQFF
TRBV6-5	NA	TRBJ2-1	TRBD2	TGTGCCAGCAGTTACGGTGGCGGGAGCCTCCACAATGAGCAGTTCTTC	CASSYGGGSLHNEQFF
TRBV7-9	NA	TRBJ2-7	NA	TGTGCCAGCAGCTTAGCCAGGGCTCCCTACGAGCAGTACTTC	CASSLARAPYEQYF
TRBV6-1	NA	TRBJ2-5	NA	TGTGCCAGCAGTGAACCCCCACTAGAAGAGACCCAGTACTTC	CASSEPPLEETQYF
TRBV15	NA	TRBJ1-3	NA	TGTGCCACCAGCAACCACGGGGGCTCTGGAAACACCATATATTTT	CATSNHGGSGNTIYF
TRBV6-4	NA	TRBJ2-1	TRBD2	TGTGCCAGCAGTGAGTTCCTTGGACTAGGAGGGAACAATGAGCAGTTCTTC	CASSEFLGLGGNNEQFF
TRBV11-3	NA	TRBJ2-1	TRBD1	TGTGCCAGCAGCCTAGGGTCAGGGGGTAGTGAGCAGTTCTTC	CASSLGSGGSEQFF
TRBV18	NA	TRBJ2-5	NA	TGTGCCAGCTCACCGAGAGTGGTGGGGGGAGAGACCCAGTACTTC	CASSPRVVGGETQYF
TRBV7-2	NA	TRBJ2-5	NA	TGTGCCAGCAGTTACTTCCAGGGGCGGGAGCAGTACTTC	CASSYFQGREQYF
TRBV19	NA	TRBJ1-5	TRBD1	TGTGCCAGTAGTACGGGGACAGGGGTGCATCAGCCCCAGCATTTT	CASSTGTGVHQPQHF
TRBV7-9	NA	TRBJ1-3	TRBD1	TGTGCCAGCAGCCTCGGACAGGGGGTGGACGGAAACACCATATACTTT	CASSLGQGVDGNTIYF
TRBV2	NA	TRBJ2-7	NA	TGTGCCAGCAGGGACAGCACCTACGAGCAGTACTTC	CASRDSTYEQYF
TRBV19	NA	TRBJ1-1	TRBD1	TGTGCCAGTAGTCCCGGACAGGGCGGGCACACTGAAGCTTTCTTT	CASSPGQGGHTEAFF
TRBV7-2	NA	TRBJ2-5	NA	TGTGCCAGCAGCCGGCAGGGATCTGAGACCCAGTACTTC	CASSRQGSETQYF
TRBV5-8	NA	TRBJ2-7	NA	TGTGCCAGCAGCGGGGGGTTTTACGAGCAGTACTTC	CASSGGFYEQYF
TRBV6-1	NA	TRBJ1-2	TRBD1	TGTGCCAGCTTACTCGGACAGGGGAACTATGGCTACACCTTC	CASLLGQGNYGYTF
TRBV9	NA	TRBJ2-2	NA	TGTGCCAGCAGCGTCGGCCCCGGAGGCACCGGGGAGCTGTTTTTT	CASSVGPGGTGELFF
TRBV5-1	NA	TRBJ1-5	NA	TGCGCCAGCAGCTTGGCGGGGGGTAACCAGCCCCAGCATTTT	CASSLAGGNQPQHF
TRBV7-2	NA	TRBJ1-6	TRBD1	TGTGCCAGCAGCTTAAGGACAGGTGGGAATTCACCCCTCCACTTT	CASSLRTGGNSPLHF
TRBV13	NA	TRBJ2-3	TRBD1	TGTGCCAGCAGCTTAGAAAGGGGGCGGACAGATACGCAGTATTTT	CASSLERGRTDTQYF
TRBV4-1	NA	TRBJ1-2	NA	TGCGCCAGCAGCCAAGGGGGGGCTAACTATGGCTACACCTTC	CASSQGGANYGYTF
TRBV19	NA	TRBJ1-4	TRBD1	TGTGCCAGTAGTATAGACAGGGGGCCCGATGAAAAACTGTTTTTT	CASSIDRGPDEKLFF
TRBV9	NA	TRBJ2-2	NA	TGTGCCAGCAGCGCGACAGTGAGCACCGGGGAGCTGTTTTTT	CASSATVSTGELFF
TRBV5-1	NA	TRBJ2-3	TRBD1	TGCGCCAGCAGCGAGGGACAGGGGAGGACAGATACGCAGTATTTT	CASSEGQGRTDTQYF
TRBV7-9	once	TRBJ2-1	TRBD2	TGTTCCAGCAGCTTACCCTACAGACTAGCGGTACACAATGAGCAGTTCTTC	CSSSLPYRLAVHNEQFF
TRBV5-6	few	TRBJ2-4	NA	TGTGCCAGCAGCTCATTACTAGTTTCCATTCAGTACTTC	CASSSLLVSIQYF
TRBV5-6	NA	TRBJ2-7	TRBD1	TGTGCCAGCAGCCCGACCCCGGGACAGGGCTACGAGCAGTACTTC	CASSPTPGQGYEQYF
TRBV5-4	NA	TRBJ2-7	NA	TGTGCCAGCAGCTTGGGCGGGGTCAGCTCCTACGAGCAGTACTTC	CASSLGGVSSYEQYF
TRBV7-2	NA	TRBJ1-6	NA	TGTGTCAGCAGCAGACAGACAGGTCCTGGGAGCTCCTATAATTCACCCCTCCACTTT	CVSSRQTGPGSSYNSPLHF
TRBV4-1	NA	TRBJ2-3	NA	TGCGCCAGCAGCCAAGATCCGAGGGCAGATACGCAGTATTTT	CASSQDPRADTQYF
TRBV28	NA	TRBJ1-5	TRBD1	TGTGCCAGCACCAACGGACAGGACGATCAGCCCCAGCATTTT	CASTNGQDDQPQHF
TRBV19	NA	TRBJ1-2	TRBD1	TGTGCCAGCCGCTTGACAGGGGACTATGGTGGCTACACCTTC	CASRLTGDYGGYTF
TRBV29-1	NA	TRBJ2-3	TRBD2	TGCAGCGTGGGGGGGACTAGCGCTAGCACAGATACGCAGTATTTT	CSVGGTSASTDTQYF
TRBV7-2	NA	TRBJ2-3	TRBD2	TGTGCCAGCAGCTACGCGGGAGGGATGACAGATACGCAGTATTTT	CASSYAGGMTDTQYF
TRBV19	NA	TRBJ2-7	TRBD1	TGTGCCAGTAGTATCCCGGGACAGGGAGATTCCTACGAGCAGTACTTC	CASSIPGQGDSYEQYF